The 19 T cell receptor beta chains below all came from one sample that was sequenced in a study of molecular identifiers for immune sequencing clone quantification. Each CDR3 protein is one row after TCRdb ran MiXCR on the PCR reads. In the table there are roughly 320,000 distinct CDR3 sequences, 24% of which are singletons. The specimen sequenced was naive CD8+ T cells from blood, with Jurkat cell RNA spiked in. Subset meaning: FACS-sorted CD8+CD4-CCR7+CD45RA+ naive T cells. The receptor source for this set is a human donor in good health. Some libraries in this study had Jurkat cell RNA spiked in.

This clonotype was detected many times. This chain connects TRBV7-2 to TRBJ2-4; D gene ambiguous. Germline CDR1 is SGHTA and CDR2 is FQGNSA. Trimming took off 4 bases at V and 0 bases at J, with 7 bases between the two ends. The CDR3 consists of 14 residues. CDR3 sequence reads: CASSSFRAKNIQYF. CDR3 bases: TGTGCCAGCAGCTCCTTCCGAGCCAAAAACATTCAGTACTTC.

In its sample, this clonotype was seen a few times. This sequence joins TRBV9 and TRBJ1-4; D is unclear. CDR1 is SGDLS and CDR2 is YYNGEE in the germline V gene. The CDR3 extends over 14 amino acids. Trimming shortened V by 3 bases and J by 5 bases, and 11 bases separated the two germline ends. The CDR3 sequence is CASSAGSQNEKLFF. The CDR3 DNA is TGTGCCAGCAGCGCCGGGTCTCAGAATGAAAAACTGTTTTTT.

This clonotype was seen repeatedly, ten times or more. The chain uses TRBV27 and TRBJ2-5; no clear D gene. Trimming cost V 5 bases and J 2 bases, with 18 bases left between them. The CDR3 length is 16 residues. Germline V gives CDR1 MNHEY, CDR2 SMNVEV (reference sequence). CDR3 nucleotides: TGTGCCAGCAGTCCGCTGACACCCAGGAGACAAGAGACCCAGTACTTC. It specifies CASSPLTPRRQETQYF.

This clonotype showed up many times. This sequence joins TRBV5-6 and TRBJ1-1; D gene ambiguous. The CDR3 spans 11 residues. V lost 4 bases, J lost 6 bases, and 7 bases lay in between. Germline values: CDR1 SGHDT, CDR2 YYEEEE. The CDR3 protein is CASSTVSEAFF. CDR3 DNA: TGTGCCAGCAGCACGGTTTCTGAAGCTTTCTTT.

As concerns this clonotype: This clone may be a read error of a much larger clone one base away. This chain uses TRBV5-1 with TRBJ2-5, with a weak D call TRBD1 (6 bases). V shed 4 bases and J shed 4 bases, with 14 bases lying between them. The CDR3 is made up of 14 amino acids. Germline lookup yields CDR1 SGHRS and CDR2 YFSETQ. In DNA, the CDR3 is TGCGCCAGCAGCCCAGCCACAGGGTCAGAGACCCAGTACTTC. It translates to CASSPATGSETQYF.

This clonotype was observed a few times. The V and J genes are TRBV5-3 and TRBJ2-2, with TRBD1 matching over 7 bases. TRBV5-3 falls under the ORF class, with uncertain function. The J segment lost 5 bases and the V segment lost 8 bases, leaving 9 bases of the junction unmatched. The CDR3 consists of 14 residues. The chain's CDR3 is CASSHDRVTGELFF. Written as DNA, the CDR3 is TGTGCCAGCAGCCACGACAGGGTTACCGGGGAGCTGTTTTTT.

The table lists this clonotype with a few counts. The chain is built from TRBV12-2 and TRBJ1-1. TRBV12-2 constitutes a pseudogene. The CDR3 is made up of 15 amino acids. The CDR3 here is CASRLALWVGGEAFF. CDR3 in DNA: TGTGCAAGTCGCTTAGCGCTCTGGGTAGGTGGTGAAGCTTTCTTT.

The table lists this clonotype with many counts. The genes are TRBV7-9 and TRBJ2-7, with TRBD1 matching 8 bases. The germline CDR1 and CDR2 sequences are SEHNR and FQNEAQ (reference sequence). The CDR3 consists of 15 residues. V shed 5 bases and J 2 bases; nucleotides not matched to a gene: 8. The CDR3 is CASSPTGTGTYEQYF. The CDR3, as DNA: TGTGCCAGCAGCCCCACCGGGACAGGCACCTACGAGCAGTACTTC.

This chain's CDR3 is CASSQDSSAYWELFF. CDR3 nucleotides: TGCGCCAGCAGCCAAGATTCCTCGGCCTACTGGGAGCTGTTTTTT. The chain links TRBV4-1 to TRBJ2-2; D ambiguous. The CDR3 covers 15 residues. V shed 0 bases and J shed 9 bases, with 14 bases lying between them. The V gene's germline CDR1 is MGHRA and CDR2 YSYEKL.

A note on this clonotype: A read error is possible here, since a much larger clone lies one base away. The CDR3 here is CAGSEYGWQYF. The CDR3 DNA is TGTGCCGGCAGTGAATACGGTTGGCAGTACTTC. The genes are TRBV25-1 and TRBJ2-7; D is uncertain. Germline CDR1 MGHDK, CDR2 SYGVNS. The CDR3 extends over 11 amino acids.

This clonotype has ten or more counts. This chain joins TRBV29-1 and TRBJ2-3, with 11 positions matching TRBD2. The CDR3 consists of 14 residues. Looked up from germline, CDR1 is SQVTM and CDR2 is ANQGSEA. The J segment lost 5 bases and the V segment lost 6 bases, leaving 7 bases of the junction unmatched. The CDR3 here is CSVELAGVLDTQYF. In DNA form, the CDR3 reads TGCAGCGTAGAACTAGCGGGAGTGCTAGATACGCAGTATTTT.

V gene TRBV12-3 or TRBV12-4 combines with J gene TRBJ2-1; D gene ambiguous. The CDR3 length is 19 residues. With 3 bases removed from V and 1 base from J, the gap between germline ends came to 22 bases. The CDR3 spells CASSFENGGVSQSYNEQFF. CDR3 coding DNA: TGTGCCAGCAGTTTTGAAAATGGCGGAGTGTCACAGTCCTACAATGAGCAGTTCTTC.

This clonotype came up once. The CDR3, as DNA: TGTGCCAGCAGCGGCCCGGCCCAAGGAATCTACGAGCAGTACTTC. This translates into CASSGPAQGIYEQYF. The chain uses TRBV13 and TRBJ2-7; no firm D call. The CDR3 loop spans 15 amino acids. Trimming stripped 5 bases from V and 3 bases from J, with 17 bases between. Germline V CDR1 and CDR2: PRHDT, FYEKMQ (reference sequence).

This clonotype was detected many times. The genes are TRBV20-1 and TRBJ2-3; unclear D gene. CDR1 and CDR2 from the germline V gene are DFQATT and SNEGSKA (reference sequence). V was pared by 6 bases and J by 2 bases, with 9 bases between. This CDR3 spans 12 amino acids. CDR3 bases: TGCAGTGCCAGGCATATCACAGATACGCAGTATTTT. Its protein is CSARHITDTQYF.

Notes on this clonotype: A much larger clone differs from this one at a single base, so this may be a read error. This chain links TRBV20-1 with TRBJ1-5; D not resolved. Germline CDR1 reads DFQATT; CDR2 reads SNEGSKA (reference sequence). There are 11 residues in the CDR3. The CDR3 DNA follows: TGCAATGCTAGAATTAATCAGCCCCAGCATTTT. The encoded protein is CNARINQPQHF.

This clonotype was seen more than once but under ten times. The chain combines TRBV6-5 with TRBJ1-2; D not certain. Germline CDR1 is MNHEY and CDR2 is SVGAGI. The V and J ends lost 5 bases and 4 bases respectively, with 17 bases between them. The CDR3 is 15 residues long. CDR3 region: CASSPSSQRLYGYTF. The CDR3 nucleotides read TGTGCCAGCAGTCCGTCAAGCCAGAGACTCTATGGCTACACCTTC.

In this sample, this clonotype turned up a few times. The J gene is TRBJ2-1, the V gene TRBV7-6, with D possibly being TRBD2 (6 bases). The germline V gene encodes CDR1 SGHVS and CDR2 FNYEAQ. The CDR3 contains 15 residues. The ends were cut back, 6 bases at V and 8 bases at J, with 20 bases in the middle. CDR3 residues: CASSRLGGAWDEQFF. The CDR3, as DNA: TGTGCCAGCAGTCGGTTGGGCGGGGCCTGGGATGAGCAGTTCTTC.

This clonotype was observed many times. The chain has TRBV5-8 and TRBJ2-1; the D is unclear. V was cut by 2 bases and J by 4 bases, with 13 bases left in between. The germline CDR1 and CDR2 sequences are SGHTS and YDEGEE. The CDR3 covers 15 residues. The CDR3 DNA is TGTGCCAGCAGCTTATCGGGCCCAGAGTACAATGAGCAGTTCTTC. This sequence encodes CASSLSGPEYNEQFF.

The chain employs TRBV9 and TRBJ2-7, with 8 nucleotides matching TRBD1. Trimming removed 2 bases from V and 5 bases from J; junction bases left unmatched: 6. This CDR3 is 14 amino acids long. CDR1 is SGDLS and CDR2 is YYNGEE in the germline V gene. The CDR3 loop is CASSVAGGFDEQYF. CDR3 in DNA: TGTGCCAGCAGCGTCGCAGGGGGCTTCGACGAGCAGTACTTC.